These 21 T cell receptor beta chains were all obtained from the same sample, sequenced in a study of control samples from healthy donors and cancer patients. Data came from immunoSEQ multiplex PCR; TCRdb stores just in-frame clones and leaves some out. Of about 130,000 clones listed, roughly nine tenths are singletons. The sequencing sample was made of blood. These receptors all stem from a young man in good health.

This chain uses TRBV28 with TRBJ2-1; D is undetermined. V was clipped by 3 bases and J by 10 bases, with 16 bases between them. Per germline, CDR1 MDHEN and CDR2 SYDVKM. The CDR3 runs to 14 residues. Here the CDR3 DNA reads TGTGCCAGCAGTTTTGTAGTTCCCCGTGGGGAGCAGTTCTTC. It is translated as CASSFVVPRGEQFF.

V is TRBV18 and J is TRBJ1-5; TRBD1 might be the D (5 bases). The length of the CDR3 is 14 residues. V lost 3 bases, J lost 3 bases, and 9 bases lay in between. Germline-derived CDR1 and CDR2 are KGHSH and LQKENI. DNA for the CDR3: TGTGCCAGCTCACCGGGGGACTACAATCAGCCCCAGCATTTT. It translates to CASSPGDYNQPQHF.

This chain links TRBV7-7 with TRBJ2-2; possible D gene TRBD1, 5 bases. The CDR3 sequence is 18 residues long. With 2 bases removed from V and 2 bases from J, the gap between germline ends came to 18 bases. From germline, CDR1 is SSHAT and CDR2 FNYEAQ (reference sequence). CDR3: CASSLTQPRQTNTGELFF. DNA of the CDR3: TGTGCCAGCAGCTTAACCCAACCAAGACAGACTAACACCGGGGAGCTGTTTTTT. The full variable domain, rest sourced from reference TRBV7-7 and TRBJ2-2, is GAGVSQSPRYKVTKRGQDVTLRCDPISSHATLYWYQQALGQGPEFLTYFNYEAQPDKSGLPSDRFSAERPEGSISTLTIQRTEQRDSAMYRCASSLTQPRQTNTGELFFGEGSRLTVL.

This sequence joins TRBV11-2 and TRBJ1-2; a weak D match, TRBD1 (6 bases). V shed 5 bases and J shed 9 bases, with 16 bases lying between them. Germline V gene lookup returns CDR1 SGHAT and CDR2 FQNNGV. This CDR3 is 13 amino acids long. CDR3 sequence: CASSATQGERYTF. For the CDR3, the DNA is TGTGCCAGCAGCGCGACACAGGGTGAGCGCTACACCTTC.

V and J are TRBV15 and TRBJ2-7; maybe TRBD2 (6 bases). Germline lookup yields CDR1 LNHNV and CDR2 YYDKDF (reference sequence). With 0 bases removed from V and 3 bases from J, the gap between germline ends came to 12 bases. There are 15 residues in the CDR3. The CDR3 bases are TGTGCCACCAGCAGAGATCGAGTCGGGAGCTACGAGCAGTACTTC. Amino acid sequence: CATSRDRVGSYEQYF.

CDR3 coding DNA: TGTGCCAGCAGTGAGAGGGCAGGAGGGAATAATTCACCCCTCCACTTT. Its translation is CASSERAGGNNSPLHF. The V gene is TRBV25-1, the J gene TRBJ1-6; no clear D gene. V was trimmed by 3 bases and J by 5 bases, leaving 14 bases between them. This CDR3 contains 16 residues. In germline, CDR1 is MGHDK, CDR2 SYGVNS.

This rearrangement joins TRBV19 to TRBJ2-2, with D hard to call. This CDR3 contains 14 residues. Germline assignment: CDR1 LNHDA and CDR2 SQIVND (reference sequence). V was trimmed by 1 base and J by 4 bases, leaving 7 bases between them. CDR3 coding DNA: TGTGCCAGTAGTATAGTACAAGGCACCGGGGAGCTGTTTTTT. As protein: CASSIVQGTGELFF.

The chain has TRBV6-5 and TRBJ1-4; maybe TRBD1 (6 bases). The CDR3 spans 14 residues. Per germline, CDR1 MNHEY and CDR2 SVGAGI. V gave up 4 bases and J gave up 3 bases, with 9 bases separating them. In nucleotides, the CDR3 is TGTGCCAGCAGTTTACAGGGTCCTAATGAAAAACTGTTTTTT. Protein: CASSLQGPNEKLFF.

V is TRBV6-1 and J is TRBJ2-1; D might be TRBD2 (6 bases). With 3 bases removed from V and 3 bases from J, the gap between germline ends came to 15 bases. The CDR3 sequence is 16 residues long. Per the germline V gene, CDR1 is MNHNS and CDR2 is SASEGT. DNA for the CDR3: TGTGCCAGCAGTGAGATGCGGGACGGGGACTACAATGAGCAGTTCTTC. Translation: CASSEMRDGDYNEQFF.

CDR3 sequence: CASSLDSPGTGELFF. The CDR3 coding sequence is TGTGCCAGCAGCTTGGACAGTCCGGGCACCGGGGAGCTGTTTTTT. This chain connects TRBV7-6 to TRBJ2-2; maybe TRBD1 (6 bases). The CDR3 is 15 amino acids. The germline V gene has CDR1 SGHVS and CDR2 FNYEAQ. V lost 3 bases and J lost 4, with 12 bases in between.

By sample fraction, this clone is medium-sized (0.01 to 0.1%). The V call is TRBV28, the J call TRBJ1-2; 8 nucleotides align to TRBD1. J lost 4 bases, V lost 8 bases, and 3 bases had no gene match. This CDR3 spans 12 amino acids. Germline V gene lookup returns CDR1 MDHEN and CDR2 SYDVKM. The CDR3 protein is CASLTGVYGYTF. CDR3 sequence (DNA): TGTGCCAGCCTGACAGGGGTCTATGGCTACACCTTC.

This chain joins TRBV13 and TRBJ2-1; D possibly matches TRBD1 or TRBD2 (5 bases each). Trimming removed 5 bases at V and 4 bases at J, with 12 bases between. The CDR3 totals 14 residues. Germline assignment: CDR1 PRHDT and CDR2 FYEKMQ (reference sequence). In DNA, the CDR3 is TGTGCCAGCAGCCCAGGGAGTGTGTACAATGAGCAGTTCTTC. Translation gives CASSPGSVYNEQFF. Together with reference TRBV13 and TRBJ2-1, the CDR3 gives the full variable domain: AAGVIQSPRHLIKEKRETATLKCYPIPRHDTVYWYQQGPGQDPQFLISFYEKMQSDKGSIPDRFSAQQFSDYHSELNMSSLELGDSALYFCASSPGSVYNEQFFGPGTRLTVL.

The CDR3: CATSESGTGGTDTQYF. The CDR3, as DNA: TGTGCCACCAGTGAGTCCGGGACAGGGGGGACAGATACGCAGTATTTT. This chain links TRBV24-1 with TRBJ2-3; 11 nucleotides align to TRBD1. Trimming cost V 4 bases and J 3 bases; bases outside gene matches: 5. The CDR3 spans 16 residues. Germline V gene sequence: CDR1 KGHDR, CDR2 SFDVKD.

CDR3 protein: CASSQEGNIQYF. CDR3 sequence (DNA): TGTGCCAGCAGCCAAGAAGGCAACATTCAGTACTTC. V usage is TRBV3-1 (or the pseudogene TRBV3-2) and J usage is TRBJ2-4; D unresolved. Germline-derived CDR1 and CDR2 are LGHDT and YNNKEL (reference sequence). V dropped 0 bases and J dropped 7 bases, with 4 bases sitting between them. The CDR3 runs to 12 residues.

This chain connects TRBV5-5 to TRBJ1-1; no definite D call. Germline V gives CDR1 SGHKS, CDR2 YYEKEE (reference sequence). The V end lost 2 bases, the J end lost 3 bases, and 8 bases lay between the germline ends. The CDR3 is 13 residues long. The CDR3 DNA sequence: TGTGCCAGCAGCTTTAATGGGGACACTGAAGCTTTCTTT. Translating it yields CASSFNGDTEAFF.

V usage is TRBV3-1 (or the pseudogene TRBV3-2) and J usage is TRBJ2-1; 8 bases agree with TRBD2. This CDR3 has 16 amino acids. Germline-derived CDR1 and CDR2 are LGHDT and YNNKEL (reference sequence). After removal of 4 bases from V and 4 bases from J, the junction contained 9 bases not matched to a gene. CDR3 nucleotide sequence: TGTGCCAGCAGCCGAAAACTAGCGGAAAAATACAATGAGCAGTTCTTC. Translation: CASSRKLAEKYNEQFF.

V usage is TRBV7-2 and J usage is TRBJ2-2; 7 bases are shared with TRBD2. Germline values: CDR1 SGHTA, CDR2 FQGNSA. V lost 6 bases, J lost 2 bases, and 6 bases stayed unmatched. This CDR3 comprises 15 residues. The CDR3 here is CASSFKRGNTGELFF. Written as DNA, the CDR3 is TGTGCCAGCAGTTTCAAGCGGGGTAACACCGGGGAGCTGTTTTTT.

V usage is TRBV2 and J usage is TRBJ1-1, with 7 nucleotides matching TRBD1. The trim removed 6 bases at V and 1 base at J, leaving 5 bases unmatched. Looked up from germline, CDR1 is SNHLY and CDR2 is FYNNEI. This CDR3 has 14 residues. The CDR3 sequence: CASRYRGGNTEAFF. In DNA form, the CDR3 reads TGTGCCAGCAGATACAGGGGAGGGAACACTGAAGCTTTCTTT.

The chain carries TRBV5-1 and TRBJ2-1; 8 bases agree with TRBD2. CDR1 is SGHRS, CDR2 YFSETQ, per germline. The CDR3 is 14 residues long. The junction had 3 bases not matched to a gene; V was cut back by 0 bases and J by 7 bases. The DNA of the CDR3 is TGCGCCAGCAGCTTGGCGGGAGGGCGGAATGAGCAGTTCTTC. Translation: CASSLAGGRNEQFF.

This chain joins TRBV7-2 and TRBJ1-1; D is unresolved. There are 13 residues in the CDR3. The germline V gene encodes CDR1 SGHTA and CDR2 FQGNSA. V was clipped by 1 base and J by 4 bases, with 7 bases between them. The CDR3 region is CASSLDVTTEAFF. In DNA, the CDR3 is TGTGCCAGCAGCTTAGACGTGACCACTGAAGCTTTCTTT.

The V call is TRBV7-2, the J call TRBJ2-5; perhaps TRBD1 as D (6 bases). The CDR3 is made up of 14 amino acids. From germline, CDR1 is SGHTA and CDR2 FQGNSA. V shed 0 bases and J shed 7 bases, with 12 bases lying between them. CDR3: CASSLALVQGTQYF. The CDR3 coding sequence is TGTGCCAGCAGCTTAGCGCTGGTACAGGGGACCCAGTACTTC.